What follows is one T cell receptor beta chain and its context. What it recognizes is unknown. These data belong to a study of T cell responses to AZD1222 COVID-19 vaccine. Study at large: Pooling was applied to second doses at about 4 or about 12 weeks. Points from the study as a whole: Unmutated regions of variants are reportedly targeted by nearly half of spike-specific TCRs.

Only in-frame clones appear in the TCRdb table, and some are missing; sequencing was by immunoSEQ multiplex PCR. Among roughly 100,000 clones, roughly nine tenths were seen once, and the ten largest hold about 4.9%. J lost 4 bases, V lost 2 bases, and 0 bases had no gene match. This CDR3 contains 13 residues. Germline CDR1 is MGHRA and CDR2 is YSYEKL. This sample comprised peripheral blood, obtained on day 0 of AZD1222 vaccination. The chain links TRBV4-1 to TRBJ2-3; TRBD1 aligns across 7 bases. The source of this sequence is an adult in good health. CDR3 loop: CASSQQGADTQYF. The CDR3 nucleotides are TGCGCCAGCAGCCAACAGGGGGCAGATACGCAGTATTTT.